The clone carrying this TCR beta chain appeared a single time. Clones were sequenced by immunoSEQ multiplex PCR, and TCRdb holds only the in-frame ones, with some missing. This table holds roughly 40,000 clones, 75% to 80% found once. These data originate in a study of neoadjuvant anti-PD-1 for oral cavity cancer. Specified time point: after neoadjuvant nivolumab, at surgical resection. The receptor's source is a person aged 40 to 85 with oral cavity squamous cell carcinoma. The sample consisted of PBMCs, taken after nivolumab (anti-PD-1) treatment.

The CDR3 nucleotides are TGTGCCAGCAGTGATCGGTTGGGCTTAGGGGGCACCGGGGAGCTGTTTTTT. Protein: CASSDRLGLGGTGELFF. The chain recombines TRBV25-1 with TRBJ2-2; the D gene is possibly TRBD1 (6 bases). Trimming removed 3 bases at V and 4 bases at J, with 18 bases between. The germline V gene has CDR1 MGHDK and CDR2 SYGVNS. The CDR3 contains 17 residues. Drawing the rest from reference TRBV25-1 and TRBJ2-2, the complete variable domain is EADIYQTPRYLVIGTGKKITLECSQTMGHDKMYWYQQDPGMELHLIHYSYGVNSTEKGDLSSESTVSRIRTEHFPLTLESARPSHTSQYLCASSDRLGLGGTGELFFGEGSRLTVL.